Listed here are 30 T cell receptor beta chains from one sample, sequenced in a study of a mutant IDH1 vaccine in newly diagnosed glioma. Described time point: week 35, safety follow-up. Mutant IDH1 20-mer peptide, at 300 ug, made up each vaccine dose, with topical imiquimod. Their recognized antigens are unknown. TCRdb's table, derived via immunoSEQ multiplex PCR, lists solely in-frame clones and lacks some. The top ten clones hold over 3.5% of a sample with 50,000 to 70,000 clones, roughly 74% of them seen once. Sequenced here: PBMCs, sampled from a glioma patient whose treatment included an IDH1 peptide vaccine. The receptors shown here come from a man aged 50-59 years with glioma.

This chain joins TRBV10-1 and TRBJ1-3, with D tentatively TRBD1 (5 bases). Germline CDR1 and CDR2: WNHNN and SYGVQD (reference sequence). The V gene lost 4 bases and the J gene lost 0 bases, with 7 bases spanning the gap. This CDR3 comprises 14 residues. CDR3 loop: CASSAGSSGNTIYF. Here the CDR3 DNA reads TGCGCCAGCAGTGCAGGGTCCTCTGGAAACACCATATATTTT.

This chain links TRBV29-1 with TRBJ1-2; D remains unclear. V shed 7 bases and J shed 1 base, with 10 bases lying between them. Germline V lookup: CDR1 SQVTM, CDR2 ANQGSEA. CDR3 length: 12 amino acids. The CDR3 DNA follows: TGCAGCGAAGGAGATTTTAACTATGGCTACACCTTC. Protein sequence: CSEGDFNYGYTF.

This chain joins TRBV6-1 and TRBJ1-5; 7 bases are shared with TRBD1. After removal of 0 bases from V and 7 bases from J, the junction contained 6 bases not matched to a gene. The CDR3 is 15 residues long. Germline V CDR1 and CDR2: MNHNS, SASEGT. The chain's CDR3 is CASSEATGVRQPQHF. CDR3 sequence (DNA): TGTGCCAGCAGTGAAGCCACAGGGGTTAGGCAGCCCCAGCATTTT.

The J gene is TRBJ1-1, the V gene TRBV19; D is uncertain. V lost 7 bases and J lost 7, with 10 bases in between. Germline lookup yields CDR1 LNHDA and CDR2 SQIVND (reference sequence). The length of the CDR3 is 11 residues. CDR3 protein: CASKTGNEAFF. The CDR3 DNA follows: TGTGCCAGTAAGACGGGAAATGAAGCTTTCTTT.

The rearrangement uses TRBV5-1 and TRBJ1-2; no clear D. The CDR3 contains 12 residues. Germline CDR1 reads SGHRS; CDR2 reads YFSETQ. Trimming stripped 0 bases from V and 6 bases from J, with 6 bases between. The CDR3 sequence is CASSLGADGYTF. Here the CDR3 DNA reads TGCGCCAGCAGCTTGGGTGCGGATGGCTACACCTTC.

There are a few counts of this clone. The V and J genes are TRBV4-1 and TRBJ1-5; D is undetermined. CDR1 MGHRA and CDR2 YSYEKL come from the germline V gene. CDR3 length: 16 amino acids. V was cut by 0 bases and J by 11 bases, with 20 bases left in between. The chain's CDR3 is CASSQDQVRLGGAQHF. In nucleotides, the CDR3 is TGCGCCAGCAGCCAAGATCAGGTCCGCCTTGGAGGAGCCCAGCATTTT.

The V and J genes are TRBV15 and TRBJ1-2; D call uncertain. The CDR3 sequence is 15 residues long. V lost 0 bases, J lost 4 bases, and 12 bases lay in between. Germline V lookup: CDR1 LNHNV, CDR2 YYDKDF (reference sequence). The DNA of the CDR3 is TGTGCCACCAGCAGAGATCAATCCTTAGCCTATGGCTACACCTTC. Its translation: CATSRDQSLAYGYTF.

J is TRBJ2-3 and V is TRBV2; a weak D match, TRBD2 (6 bases). CDR3 length: 14 residues. Looked up from germline, CDR1 is SNHLY and CDR2 is FYNNEI. The V end was cut by 8 bases, the J end by 4 bases, with 16 bases between. CDR3 protein: CASVEAGPPDTQYF. CDR3 nucleotides: TGTGCCAGCGTAGAAGCGGGTCCCCCAGATACGCAGTATTTT.

V and J are TRBV2 and TRBJ1-3; weak D call: TRBD1 (5 bases). Germline assignment: CDR1 SNHLY and CDR2 FYNNEI. The V and J ends lost 3 bases and 0 bases respectively, with 9 bases between them. CDR3 length: 15 amino acids. The CDR3 DNA reads as TGTGCCAGCAGTGAGTTGACAGTCTCTGGAAACACCATATATTTT. Its protein product is CASSELTVSGNTIYF. Based on the CDR3 plus reference TRBV2 and TRBJ1-3, the full variable domain is EPEVTQTPSHQVTQMGQEVILRCVPISNHLYFYWYRQILGQKVEFLVSFYNNEISEKSEIFDDQFSVERPDGSNFTLKIRSTKLEDSAMYFCASSELTVSGNTIYFGEGSWLTVV.

V is TRBV27 and J is TRBJ1-1, with D perhaps TRBD1 (5 bases). Germline CDR1 MNHEY, CDR2 SMNVEV (reference sequence). The CDR3 is 13 amino acids. V lost 4 bases and J 3 bases, leaving 9 bases between the germline ends. CDR3 amino acids: CASSWGADTEAFF. The CDR3 DNA sequence: TGTGCCAGCAGTTGGGGCGCAGACACTGAAGCTTTCTTT.

The V call is TRBV7-6, the J call TRBJ2-7; 9 bases are a match to TRBD1. Germline CDR1 is SGHVS and CDR2 is FNYEAQ. The CDR3 covers 16 residues. J gave up 1 base and V 1 base, and 5 bases lay outside the gene matches. CDR3: CASSLEAGQGSYEQYF. DNA for the CDR3: TGTGCCAGCAGCTTAGAAGCGGGACAGGGATCCTACGAGCAGTACTTC.

This clone was observed a few times. This rearrangement joins TRBV10-3 to TRBJ2-7, with TRBD2 as a possible D gene (7 bases). V lost 5 bases and J lost 11, with 16 bases in between. The CDR3 sequence is 12 residues long. Germline CDR1 ENHRY, CDR2 SYGVKD. This CDR3 reads CAISTGRGSEYF. As DNA, the CDR3 is TGTGCCATCAGTACAGGGAGGGGTTCGGAGTACTTC.

This clone was recorded a few times. This sequence joins TRBV7-9 and TRBJ1-4; D may be TRBD1 (5 bases). CDR1 is SEHNR, CDR2 FQNEAQ, per germline (reference sequence). V lost 5 bases and J 0 bases, leaving 13 bases between the germline ends. The CDR3 length is 16 residues. The CDR3 protein is CASSLGTGATNEKLFF. The CDR3 DNA reads as TGTGCCAGCAGCCTCGGGACGGGAGCAACTAATGAAAAACTGTTTTTT. Combining the CDR3 with reference TRBV7-9 and TRBJ1-4 gives the whole variable domain DTGVSQNPRHKITKRGQNVTFRCDPISEHNRLYWYRQTLGQGPEFLTYFQNEAQLEKSRLLSDRFSAERPKGSFSTLEIQRTEQGDSAMYLCASSLGTGATNEKLFFGSGTQLSVL.

The chain uses TRBV18 and TRBJ1-2, with D unresolved. The CDR3 is made up of 13 amino acids. Looked up from germline, CDR1 is KGHSH and CDR2 is LQKENI. V was clipped by 3 bases and J by 5 bases, with 10 bases between them. DNA of the CDR3: TGTGCCAGCTCACCCGAGTCTCGTTATGGCTACACCTTC. It encodes CASSPESRYGYTF.

This sequence joins TRBV19 and TRBJ1-2; 12 nucleotides match TRBD1. V was clipped by 7 bases and J by 2 bases; unmatched bases: 11. CDR1 and CDR2 from the germline V gene are LNHDA and SQIVND (reference sequence). This CDR3 is 17 amino acids long. CDR3 sequence (DNA): TGTGCCAGTACCTCCCTCTCCGGGACAGGGGGCAACTATGGCTACACCTTC. The encoded protein is CASTSLSGTGGNYGYTF.

This clone was recorded a few times. The chain recombines TRBV27 with TRBJ1-2; D is undetermined. The V end was cut by 5 bases, the J end by 4 bases, with 14 bases between. The CDR3 consists of 14 residues. Germline assignment: CDR1 MNHEY and CDR2 SMNVEV (reference sequence). This chain's CDR3 is CASSMAIKGYGYTF. The CDR3 DNA sequence: TGTGCCAGCAGTATGGCCATTAAGGGCTATGGCTACACCTTC.

This clone was seen a few times. The rearrangement links TRBV9 to TRBJ1-1; no definite D call. This CDR3 has 14 residues. Germline assignment: CDR1 SGDLS and CDR2 YYNGEE. V dropped 4 bases and J dropped 3 bases, with 13 bases sitting between them. CDR3 bases: TGTGCCAGCAGCAAGTTTGGTAGTGACACTGAAGCTTTCTTT. Protein sequence: CASSKFGSDTEAFF.

This chain joins TRBV18 and TRBJ1-2, with TRBD1 matching over 7 bases. Looked up from germline, CDR1 is KGHSH and CDR2 is LQKENI. The CDR3 has 17 amino acids. The V segment lost 4 bases and the J segment 6 bases; nucleotides outside the gene matches: 17. The chain's CDR3 is CASSRGKSDRLENGYTF. In DNA, the CDR3 is TGTGCCAGCTCACGAGGAAAGTCGGACAGGCTCGAGAATGGCTACACCTTC.

The sample holds one count of this clone. The chain employs TRBV7-2 and TRBJ2-5; D uncertain. This CDR3 has 15 residues. Per germline, CDR1 SGHTA and CDR2 FQGNSA. V was pared by 1 base and J by 1 base, with 10 bases between. CDR3 in amino acids: CASSLGFSIQETQYF. The CDR3 DNA reads as TGTGCCAGCAGCTTAGGATTTAGTATCCAAGAGACCCAGTACTTC.

This sequence joins TRBV2 and TRBJ2-7; the D gene could be TRBD1 or TRBD2 (5 bases each). CDR1 and CDR2 (germline): SNHLY, FYNNEI. The length of the CDR3 is 11 residues. V was cut by 5 bases and J by 10 bases, with 12 bases left in between. CDR3 coding DNA: TGTGCCAGCAGTCAATCAGGGAGTCAGTACTTC. Translated: CASSQSGSQYF.

J is TRBJ2-1 and V is TRBV25-1; 8 bases are a match to TRBD2. Germline V gene lookup returns CDR1 MGHDK and CDR2 SYGVNS. This CDR3 is built from 15 residues. V shed 4 bases, J shed 8 bases, and the junction held 10 bases outside the gene matches. The CDR3 loop is CASSARERGRDEQFF. The CDR3 DNA reads TGTGCCAGCAGTGCTCGGGAGCGGGGGCGGGATGAGCAGTTCTTC.

This CDR3 is CASTPGRGYNEQFF. CDR3 DNA: TGTGCCAGCACCCCGGGGCGGGGGTACAATGAGCAGTTCTTC. The chain joins TRBV7-2 to TRBJ2-1; 7 nucleotides align to TRBD2. The CDR3 spans 14 residues. CDR1 and CDR2 (germline): SGHTA, FQGNSA. With V trimmed by 7 bases and J by 4 bases, 7 bases remained unmatched. Full variable domain (missing parts from reference TRBV7-2 and TRBJ2-1): GAGVSQSPSNKVTEKGKDVELRCDPISGHTALYWYRQSLGQGLEFLIYFQGNSAPDKSGLPSDRFSAERTGGSVSTLTIQRTQQEDSAVYLCASTPGRGYNEQFFGPGTRLTVL.

This clone was found a few times. The chain joins TRBV19 to TRBJ1-1; D remains unclear. The CDR3 totals 12 residues. In germline, CDR1 is LNHDA, CDR2 SQIVND (reference sequence). V dropped 3 bases and J dropped 9 bases, with 11 bases sitting between them. The CDR3 here is CASSIDGSKAFF. The DNA for the CDR3 is TGTGCCAGTAGTATCGATGGCAGTAAAGCTTTCTTT. Variable domain in full (rest from reference TRBV19 and TRBJ1-1): DGGITQSPKYLFRKEGQNVTLSCEQNLNHDAMYWYRQDPGQGLRLIYYSQIVNDFQKGDIAEGYSVSREKKESFPLTVTSAQKNPTAFYLCASSIDGSKAFFGQGTRLTVV.

The rearrangement links TRBV18 to TRBJ1-2; D unclear. The CDR3 is 13 amino acids. V lost 6 bases and J lost 5, with 13 bases in between. In germline, CDR1 is KGHSH, CDR2 LQKENI. The DNA of the CDR3 is TGTGCCAGCTCCCACGGGAAAAATTATGGCTACACCTTC. Protein: CASSHGKNYGYTF.

The V and J genes are TRBV29-1 and TRBJ1-2, with D possibly being TRBD1 (5 bases). Germline V gene sequence: CDR1 SQVTM, CDR2 ANQGSEA. The CDR3 runs 11 residues. V was trimmed by 7 bases and J by 8 bases, leaving 14 bases between them. The CDR3, as DNA: TGCAGCGCTCTCAGGGCACGAGGCTACACCTTC. Residues: CSALRARGYTF.

This chain joins TRBV6-5 and TRBJ2-5; 15 bases are a match to TRBD2. Germline assignment: CDR1 MNHEY and CDR2 SVGAGI. This CDR3 is 16 amino acids long. Losses at the gene ends were 4 bases for V and 4 bases for J; bases not matched to a gene: 4. CDR3 in DNA: TGTGCCAGCAGTTGGACTAGCGGGGGGGCACGAGAGACCCAGTACTTC. Translation gives CASSWTSGGARETQYF.

The chain carries TRBV7-8 and TRBJ2-2, with D uncertain. Germline loops: CDR1 SGHVS, CDR2 FQNEAQ. The CDR3 totals 16 residues. Trimming cost V 4 bases and J 2 bases, with 14 bases left between them. CDR3 amino acids: CASSSVRRTNTGELFF. In DNA form, the CDR3 reads TGTGCCAGCAGCTCGGTGAGACGGACCAACACCGGGGAGCTGTTTTTT.

The chain couples TRBV13 to TRBJ1-2, with D maybe TRBD1 (6 bases). Germline CDR1 and CDR2: PRHDT and FYEKMQ (reference sequence). Trimming removed 5 bases from V and 6 bases from J, with 16 bases in between. This CDR3 comprises 14 residues. CDR3 in amino acids: CASSPRGHRDGYTF. Written as DNA, the CDR3 is TGTGCCAGCAGCCCCCGGGGACACAGAGATGGCTACACCTTC.

The V and J genes are TRBV7-9 and TRBJ1-1, with D uncertain. CDR1 and CDR2 (germline): SEHNR, FQNEAQ (reference sequence). Trimming left V 1 base short and J 5 bases short, with 14 bases between. The CDR3 is made up of 15 amino acids. CDR3 nucleotide sequence: TGTGCCAGCAGCTTAGAGTGGGGAAGCAGAACTGAAGCTTTCTTT. Translating it yields CASSLEWGSRTEAFF.

In the case of this clone: The sample holds other DNA sequences that translate to the same CDR3. The chain links TRBV29-1 to TRBJ1-1, with D unresolved. V lost 5 bases to trimming and J lost 6 bases, with 13 bases between them. Looked up from germline, CDR1 is SQVTM and CDR2 is ANQGSEA. CDR3 size: 12 residues. CDR3 DNA sequence: TGCAGCGTTCGGGAGGGCACTCCTGAAGCTTTCTTT. Translation gives CSVREGTPEAFF. The full variable domain, with the rest looked up from reference TRBV29-1 and TRBJ1-1, is SAVISQKPSRDICQRGTSLTIQCQVDSQVTMMFWYRQQPGQSLTLIATANQGSEATYESGFVIDKFPISRPNLTFSTLTVSNMSPEDSSIYLCSVREGTPEAFFGQGTRLTVV.